These 27 T cell receptor beta chains were all obtained from the same sample, sequenced in a study of STAT5B mutations in CD4+ large granular lymphocyte leukemia. Clones were sequenced by immunoSEQ multiplex PCR, and TCRdb holds only the in-frame ones, with some missing. The sample shows over 20,000 clones, 81% of them seen only once. The sequenced sample was CD4+ T cells from blood buffy coats. The receptors shown here come from a human donor in good health.

The V call is TRBV7-8, the J call TRBJ2-5; 9 bases are shared with TRBD2. Germline V CDR1 and CDR2: SGHVS, FQNEAQ. The CDR3 loop spans 14 amino acids. Trimming took 5 bases from V and 4 from J; bases not matched to a gene: 5. The CDR3 nucleotides read TGTGCCAGCAGCCTAGGGACTAGCAGAGAGACCCAGTACTTC. It translates to CASSLGTSRETQYF.

The chain couples TRBV7-2 to TRBJ2-2; 8 nucleotides line up with TRBD2. This CDR3 has 14 amino acids. Germline CDR1 is SGHTA and CDR2 is FQGNSA. J lost 4 bases, V lost 4 bases, and 2 bases had no gene match. The CDR3: CASSSREGTGELFF. The CDR3 nucleotides are TGTGCCAGCAGCTCCCGGGAGGGCACCGGGGAGCTGTTTTTT.

V is TRBV7-3 and J is TRBJ2-5, with D possibly matching TRBD2 (5 bases). Looked up from germline, CDR1 is SGHTA and CDR2 is FQGTGA. The CDR3 has 13 amino acids. V lost 5 bases and J lost 2, with 9 bases in between. The CDR3 nucleotides read TGTGCCAGCAGCCTCGGACTGCAAGAGACCCAGTACTTC. This translates into CASSLGLQETQYF.

V gene TRBV5-1 combines with J gene TRBJ1-1; D might be TRBD1 (6 bases). The CDR3 contains 15 residues. V was clipped by 1 base and J by 3 bases, with 13 bases between them. Per germline, CDR1 SGHRS and CDR2 YFSETQ. The CDR3 sequence is CASSLNGGPDTEAFF. The CDR3 DNA is TGCGCCAGCAGCTTGAACGGGGGGCCGGACACTGAAGCTTTCTTT.

The chain uses TRBV6-1 and TRBJ2-7; D not certain. The CDR3 is 14 residues long. V lost 0 bases and J 3 bases, leaving 9 bases between the germline ends. Germline lookup yields CDR1 MNHNS and CDR2 SASEGT. The CDR3 sequence: CASSEAGRYYEQYV. CDR3 nucleotides: TGTGCCAGCAGTGAAGCTGGCAGGTACTACGAGCAGTACGTC.

V is TRBV2 and J is TRBJ2-7; TRBD2 agrees at 8 bases. The germline V gene encodes CDR1 SNHLY and CDR2 FYNNEI. Trimming took 3 bases from V and 2 from J; bases not matched to a gene: 3. The CDR3 is made up of 14 amino acids. This chain's CDR3 is CASSDRGGPYEQYV. CDR3 DNA: TGTGCCAGCAGTGATCGGGGGGGCCCCTACGAGCAGTACGTC.

This clone was seen only a few times. The chain links TRBV15 to TRBJ2-1; TRBD1 matches at 8 bases. With 3 bases clipped from V and 12 bases from J, the junction kept 4 bases outside the gene matches. The CDR3 has 12 amino acids. The germline V gene encodes CDR1 LNHNV and CDR2 YYDKDF (reference sequence). CDR3 region: CATSRDGQGQFF. In DNA form, the CDR3 reads TGTGCCACCAGCAGGGATGGACAGGGGCAGTTCTTC.

The V gene is TRBV7-9, the J gene TRBJ1-2, with no clear D. Germline V gives CDR1 SEHNR, CDR2 FQNEAQ (reference sequence). The CDR3 is 13 residues long. Trimming took 5 bases from V and 4 from J, leaving 11 bases between them. CDR3 in DNA: TGTGCCAGCAGCCAAGTCCAGAGCTATGGCTACACCTTC. Protein product: CASSQVQSYGYTF.

The chain recombines TRBV9 with TRBJ1-1; D unclear. CDR1 is SGDLS, CDR2 YYNGEE, per germline. This CDR3 has 13 residues. Trimming cost V 3 bases and J 1 base, with 7 bases left between them. CDR3 bases: TGTGCCAGCAGCGAGCACGCGAACACTGAAGCTTTCTTT. This gives the protein CASSEHANTEAFF.

This clone was picked up a small number of times. The chain recombines TRBV2 with TRBJ1-6; perhaps TRBD1 as D (5 bases). There are 14 residues in the CDR3. The V and J ends lost 2 bases and 10 bases respectively, with 12 bases between them. Germline CDR1 SNHLY, CDR2 FYNNEI. CDR3 in amino acids: CASSEQGRGSPLHF. CDR3 DNA sequence: TGTGCCAGCAGTGAACAGGGCCGGGGATCACCCCTCCACTTT.

This clone came up once. The chain links TRBV5-1 to TRBJ2-2; D call uncertain. This CDR3 has 12 amino acids. Trimming removed 2 bases from V and 8 bases from J, with 7 bases in between. Per the germline V gene, CDR1 is SGHRS and CDR2 is YFSETQ. CDR3 residues: CASSFNSGELFF. CDR3 sequence (DNA): TGCGCCAGCAGCTTCAATTCGGGGGAGCTGTTTTTT.

The chain links TRBV7-8 to TRBJ2-1; no reliable D call. V was shortened by 0 bases and J by 5 bases, with 5 bases between the two germline ends. Germline CDR1 is SGHVS and CDR2 is FQNEAQ. This CDR3 contains 13 residues. The CDR3 sequence: CASSLAGNNEQFF. CDR3 DNA: TGTGCCAGCAGCTTAGCGGGAAACAATGAGCAGTTCTTC.

CDR3 loop: CASSRTANNEQFF. In DNA, the CDR3 is TGTGCCAGCAGCCGCACAGCTAACAATGAGCAGTTCTTC. The rearrangement joins TRBV7-3 to TRBJ2-1; D gene uncertain. The CDR3 runs to 13 residues. Trimming took off 5 bases at V and 5 bases at J, with 10 bases between the two ends. Germline V gene sequence: CDR1 SGHTA, CDR2 FQGTGA.

The chain employs TRBV5-1 and TRBJ2-3; the D gene is possibly TRBD2 (5 bases). Per germline, CDR1 SGHRS and CDR2 YFSETQ. The length of the CDR3 is 17 residues. Between the trimmed V and J ends, which lost 4 bases and 1 base, there was a span of 19 bases. CDR3 in DNA: TGCGCCAGCAGCCCCGGAATGGCGGGCATGGGCACAGATACGCAGTATTTT. Its translation: CASSPGMAGMGTDTQYF.

The chain employs TRBV5-6 and TRBJ1-2, with a weak D call TRBD1 (6 bases). Trimming removed 3 bases at V and 8 bases at J, with 14 bases between. This CDR3 has 13 residues. Per the germline V gene, CDR1 is SGHDT and CDR2 is YYEEEE. The CDR3 nucleotides read TGTGCCAGCAGCTCAAGTCCGGGGGCGGGCTACACCTTC. This sequence encodes CASSSSPGAGYTF.

A word on this clone: The DNA is left out, because the CDR3 cannot be placed on it with certainty; the CDR3 is given as TCRdb lists it. The chain has TRBV2 and TRBJ2-1; the listed D gene, TRBD2, was not tested against the DNA. The V gene's germline CDR1 is SNHLY and CDR2 FYNNEI. The CDR3 adds up to 13 amino acids, both ends counted. CDR3 amino acids: CASSEWAAGAKFF.

V and J are TRBV14 and TRBJ2-3; TRBD2 might be the D (5 bases). CDR3 length: 12 amino acids. CDR1 and CDR2 (germline): SGHDN, FVKESK. Trimming cost V 6 bases and J 8 bases, with 12 bases left between them. The CDR3 reads CASSQSGPTQYF. The CDR3 nucleotides are TGTGCCAGCAGTCAAAGCGGCCCTACGCAGTATTTT.

The genes are TRBV2 and TRBJ1-2, with D tentatively TRBD1 (6 bases). CDR3 length equals 15 residues. CDR1 and CDR2 from the germline V gene are SNHLY and FYNNEI. Trimming left V 1 base short and J 4 bases short, with 13 bases between. CDR3 amino acids: CASSEVGGTGYGYTF. CDR3 DNA: TGTGCCAGCAGTGAAGTAGGGGGAACAGGCTATGGCTACACCTTC.

This clone appeared a few times. The J gene is TRBJ2-2, the V gene TRBV6-1; D may be TRBD2 (7 bases). Germline V CDR1 and CDR2: MNHNS, SASEGT. CDR3 length: 15 amino acids. Deletions cut 6 bases from V and 3 bases from J, with 14 bases between. The CDR3 region is CASRDWGGDTGELFF. The CDR3 region has the DNA TGTGCCAGCAGGGACTGGGGGGGCGACACCGGGGAGCTGTTTTTT.

The count of this clone is one. This sequence joins TRBV7-3 and TRBJ2-5, with 11 bases fitting TRBD2. With 4 bases clipped from V and 7 bases from J, the junction kept 14 bases outside the gene matches. The CDR3 spans 17 residues. Germline values: CDR1 SGHTA, CDR2 FQGTGA. The CDR3 here is CASSSSGTSGLGGTQYF. The DNA of the CDR3 is TGTGCCAGCAGCTCCTCCGGGACTAGCGGCCTCGGCGGGACCCAGTACTTC.

This rearrangement joins TRBV5-4 to TRBJ1-2; 7 nucleotides match TRBD1. The CDR3 has 13 residues. Germline V gives CDR1 SGHNT, CDR2 YYREEE (reference sequence). With V trimmed by 5 bases and J by 3 bases, 4 bases remained unmatched. This CDR3 is CASSSGQYYGYTF. DNA for the CDR3: TGTGCCAGCAGTTCGGGACAGTACTATGGCTACACCTTC. Combining the CDR3 with reference TRBV5-4 and TRBJ1-2 gives the whole variable domain ETGVTQSPTHLIKTRGQQVTLRCSSQSGHNTVSWYQQALGQGPQFIFQYYREEENGRGNFPPRFSGLQFPNYSSELNVNALELDDSALYLCASSSGQYYGYTFGSGTRLTVV.

The rearrangement joins TRBV4-2 to TRBJ2-5; 8 positions agree with TRBD2. CDR1 is LGHNA, CDR2 YNFKEQ, per germline. The junction had 5 bases not matched to a gene; V was cut back by 1 base and J by 4 bases. The CDR3 is made up of 15 amino acids. CDR3 residues: CASSQAAGVAETQYF. CDR3 sequence (DNA): TGTGCCAGCAGCCAAGCAGCGGGAGTGGCAGAGACCCAGTACTTC.

J is TRBJ2-6 and V is TRBV19; no firm D call. There are 18 residues in the CDR3. Trimming pared 3 bases from V and 0 bases from J, leaving 15 bases between. CDR1 is LNHDA and CDR2 is SQIVND in the germline V gene (reference sequence). CDR3 in amino acids: CASSIYSGLHSGANVLTF. The DNA of the CDR3 is TGTGCCAGTAGTATCTATTCTGGGCTTCACTCTGGGGCCAACGTCCTGACTTTC.

The rearrangement uses TRBV6-5 and TRBJ1-2; weak D call: TRBD1 (5 bases). The CDR3 consists of 13 residues. With 2 bases removed from V and 4 bases from J, the gap between germline ends came to 8 bases. Per the germline V gene, CDR1 is MNHEY and CDR2 is SVGAGI. CDR3: CASSYGGAYGYTF. For the CDR3, the DNA is TGTGCCAGCAGTTACGGTGGGGCCTATGGCTACACCTTC.

This chain joins TRBV11-3 and TRBJ1-1; D is uncertain. Germline V gene lookup returns CDR1 SGHNT and CDR2 YENEEA. The V and J ends lost 5 bases and 7 bases respectively, with 14 bases between them. This CDR3 contains 13 residues. The CDR3 coding sequence is TGTGCCAGCAGCCATAGTTATCTTAGTGAAGCTTTCTTT. It specifies CASSHSYLSEAFF.

This clone is a singleton in its sample. V and J are TRBV5-6 and TRBJ1-2, with 8 bases identical to TRBD1. The CDR3 sequence is 16 residues long. Germline V lookup: CDR1 SGHDT, CDR2 YYEEEE. The J segment lost 6 bases and the V segment lost 3 bases, leaving 13 bases of the junction unmatched. The CDR3 nucleotides read TGTGCCAGCAGCTCCTACGGGACAGGTGGTCGGCATGGCTACACCTTC. It codes for CASSSYGTGGRHGYTF.

The chain couples TRBV7-8 to TRBJ1-4; D ambiguous. The V gene's germline CDR1 is SGHVS and CDR2 FQNEAQ. The V and J ends lost 0 bases and 4 bases respectively, with 15 bases between them. CDR3 size: 17 residues. CDR3 in DNA: TGTGCCAGCAGCTTAGCTCGACTAGACTTCGGTAATGAAAAACTGTTTTTT. Translation: CASSLARLDFGNEKLFF. Supplemented by reference TRBV7-8 and TRBJ1-4, the full variable domain reads GAGVSQSPRYKVAKRGQDVALRCDPISGHVSLFWYQQALGQGPEFLTYFQNEAQLDKSGLPSDRFFAERPEGSVSTLKIQRTQQEDSAVYLCASSLARLDFGNEKLFFGSGTQLSVL.